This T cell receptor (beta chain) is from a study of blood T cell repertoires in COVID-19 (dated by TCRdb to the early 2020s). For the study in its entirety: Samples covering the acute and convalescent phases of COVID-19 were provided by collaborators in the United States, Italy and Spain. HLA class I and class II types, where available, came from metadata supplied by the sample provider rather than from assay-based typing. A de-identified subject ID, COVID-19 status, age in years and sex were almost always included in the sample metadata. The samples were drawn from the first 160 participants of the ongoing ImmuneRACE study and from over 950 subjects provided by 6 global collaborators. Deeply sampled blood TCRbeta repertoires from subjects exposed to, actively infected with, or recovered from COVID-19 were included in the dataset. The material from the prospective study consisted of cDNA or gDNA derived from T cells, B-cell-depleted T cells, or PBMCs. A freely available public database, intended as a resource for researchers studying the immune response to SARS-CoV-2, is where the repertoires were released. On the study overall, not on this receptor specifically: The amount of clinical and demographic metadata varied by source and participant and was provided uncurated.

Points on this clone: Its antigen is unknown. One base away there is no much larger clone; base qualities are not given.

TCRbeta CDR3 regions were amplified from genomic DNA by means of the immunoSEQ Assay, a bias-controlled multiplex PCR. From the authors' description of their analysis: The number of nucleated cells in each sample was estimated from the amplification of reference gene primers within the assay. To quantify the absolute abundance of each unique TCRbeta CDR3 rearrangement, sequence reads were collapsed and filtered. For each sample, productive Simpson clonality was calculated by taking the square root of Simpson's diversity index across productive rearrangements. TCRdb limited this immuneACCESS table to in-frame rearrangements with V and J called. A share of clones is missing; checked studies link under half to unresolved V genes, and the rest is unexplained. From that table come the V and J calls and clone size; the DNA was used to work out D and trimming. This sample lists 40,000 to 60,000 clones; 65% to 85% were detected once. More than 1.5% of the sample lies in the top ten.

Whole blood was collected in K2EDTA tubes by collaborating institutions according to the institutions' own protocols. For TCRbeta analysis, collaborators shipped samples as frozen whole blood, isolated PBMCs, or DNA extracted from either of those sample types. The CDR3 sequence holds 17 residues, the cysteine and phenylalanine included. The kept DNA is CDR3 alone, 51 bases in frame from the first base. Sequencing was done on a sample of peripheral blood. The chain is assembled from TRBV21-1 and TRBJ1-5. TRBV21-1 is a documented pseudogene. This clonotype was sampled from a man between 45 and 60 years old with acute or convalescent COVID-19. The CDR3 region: CASSKTGEEYSNQPQHF. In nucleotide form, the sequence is TGTGCCAGCAGCAAGACCGGGGAGGAGTATAGCAATCAGCCCCAGCATTTT.